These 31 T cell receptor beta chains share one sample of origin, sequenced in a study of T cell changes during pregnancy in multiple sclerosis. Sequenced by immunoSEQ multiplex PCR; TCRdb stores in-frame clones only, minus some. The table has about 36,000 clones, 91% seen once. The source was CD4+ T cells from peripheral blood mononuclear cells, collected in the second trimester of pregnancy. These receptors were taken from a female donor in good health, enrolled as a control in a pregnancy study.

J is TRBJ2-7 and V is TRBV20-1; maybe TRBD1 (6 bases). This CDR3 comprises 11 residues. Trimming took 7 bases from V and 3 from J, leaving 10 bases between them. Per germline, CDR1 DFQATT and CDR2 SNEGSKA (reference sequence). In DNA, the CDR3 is TGCAGTGGGGTAGGGGGCTACGAGCAGTACTTC. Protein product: CSGVGGYEQYF.

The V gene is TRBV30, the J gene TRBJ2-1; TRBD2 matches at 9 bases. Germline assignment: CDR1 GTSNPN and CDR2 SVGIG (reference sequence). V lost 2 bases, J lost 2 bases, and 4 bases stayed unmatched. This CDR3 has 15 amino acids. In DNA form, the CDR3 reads TGTGCCTGGAGTTATAGCGGGGGCCCCTACAATGAGCAGTTCTTC. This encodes CAWSYSGGPYNEQFF. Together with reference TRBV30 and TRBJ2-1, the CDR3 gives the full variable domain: SQTIHQWPATLVQPVGSPLSLECTVEGTSNPNLYWYRQAAGRGLQLLFYSVGIGQISSEVPQNLSASRPQDRQFILSSKKLLLSDSGFYLCAWSYSGGPYNEQFFGPGTRLTVL.

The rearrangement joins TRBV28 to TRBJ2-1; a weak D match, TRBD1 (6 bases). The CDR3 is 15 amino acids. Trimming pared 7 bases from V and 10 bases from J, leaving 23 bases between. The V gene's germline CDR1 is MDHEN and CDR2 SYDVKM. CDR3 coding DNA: TGTGCCAGCAATGAGGACAGTTTCGCTTTCCGGGAGCAGTTCTTC. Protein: CASNEDSFAFREQFF. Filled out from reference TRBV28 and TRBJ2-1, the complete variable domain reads DVKVTQSSRYLVKRTGEKVFLECVQDMDHENMFWYRQDPGLGLRLIYFSYDVKMKEKGDIPEGYSVSREKKERFSLILESASTNQTSMYLCASNEDSFAFREQFFGPGTRLTVL.

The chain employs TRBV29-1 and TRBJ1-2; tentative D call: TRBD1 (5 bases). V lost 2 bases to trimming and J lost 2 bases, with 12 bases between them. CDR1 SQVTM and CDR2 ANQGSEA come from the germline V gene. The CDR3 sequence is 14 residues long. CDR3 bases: TGCAGCGTTGAACCGACAGCTGCGAACTATGGCTACACCTTC. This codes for CSVEPTAANYGYTF.

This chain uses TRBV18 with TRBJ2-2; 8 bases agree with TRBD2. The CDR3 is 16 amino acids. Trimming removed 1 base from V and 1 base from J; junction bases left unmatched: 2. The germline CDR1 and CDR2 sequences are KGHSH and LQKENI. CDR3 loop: CASSPRSGRNTGELFF. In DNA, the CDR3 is TGTGCCAGCTCACCACGGAGCGGGAGGAACACCGGGGAGCTGTTTTTT.

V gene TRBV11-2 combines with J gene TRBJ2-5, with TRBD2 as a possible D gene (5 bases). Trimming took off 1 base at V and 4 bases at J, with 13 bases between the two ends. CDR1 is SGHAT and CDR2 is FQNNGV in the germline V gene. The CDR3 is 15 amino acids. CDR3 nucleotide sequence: TGTGCCAGCAGCTTAGGAGCGGAGCCGCGAGAGACCCAGTACTTC. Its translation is CASSLGAEPRETQYF.

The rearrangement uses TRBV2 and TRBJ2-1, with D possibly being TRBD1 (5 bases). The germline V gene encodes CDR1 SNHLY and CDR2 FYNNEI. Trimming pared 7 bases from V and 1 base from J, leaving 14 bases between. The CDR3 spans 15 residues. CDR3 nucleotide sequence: TGTGCCAGCACCTACAGGTTTCGGTCCTACAATGAGCAGTTCTTC. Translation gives CASTYRFRSYNEQFF.

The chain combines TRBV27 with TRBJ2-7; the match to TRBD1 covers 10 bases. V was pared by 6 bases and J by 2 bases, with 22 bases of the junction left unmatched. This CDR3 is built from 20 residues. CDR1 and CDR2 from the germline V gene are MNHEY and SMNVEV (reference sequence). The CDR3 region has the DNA TGTGCCAGCAGACTCCGTAGTAGACAGGGGGCCATTTCGACGCCCTACGAGCAGTACTTC. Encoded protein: CASRLRSRQGAISTPYEQYF.

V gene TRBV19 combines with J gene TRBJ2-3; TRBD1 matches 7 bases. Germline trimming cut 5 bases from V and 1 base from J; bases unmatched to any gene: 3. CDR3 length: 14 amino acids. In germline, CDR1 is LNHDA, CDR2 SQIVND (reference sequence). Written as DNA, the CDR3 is TGTGCCAGTAGTGCAGGGGGACGCACAGATACGCAGTATTTT. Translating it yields CASSAGGRTDTQYF.

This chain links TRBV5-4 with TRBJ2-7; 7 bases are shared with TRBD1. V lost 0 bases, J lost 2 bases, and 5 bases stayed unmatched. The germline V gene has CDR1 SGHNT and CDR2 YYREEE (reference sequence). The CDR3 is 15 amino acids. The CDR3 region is CASSLGRDSPYEQYF. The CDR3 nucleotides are TGTGCCAGCAGCTTGGGACGGGACAGTCCCTACGAGCAGTACTTC.

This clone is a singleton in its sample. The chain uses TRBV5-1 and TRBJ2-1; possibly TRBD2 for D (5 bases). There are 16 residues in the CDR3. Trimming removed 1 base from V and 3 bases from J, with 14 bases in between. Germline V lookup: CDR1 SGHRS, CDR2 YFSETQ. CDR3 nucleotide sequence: TGCGCCAGCAGCTTGAGATCGGGATTCGTCTACAATGAGCAGTTCTTC. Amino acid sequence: CASSLRSGFVYNEQFF.

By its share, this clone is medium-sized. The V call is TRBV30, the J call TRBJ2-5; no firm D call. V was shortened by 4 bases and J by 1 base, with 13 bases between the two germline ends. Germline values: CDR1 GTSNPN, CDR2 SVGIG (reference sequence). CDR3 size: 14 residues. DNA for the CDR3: TGTGCCTGGACCCCTCAAGAGATCCAAGAGACCCAGTACTTC. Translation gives CAWTPQEIQETQYF.

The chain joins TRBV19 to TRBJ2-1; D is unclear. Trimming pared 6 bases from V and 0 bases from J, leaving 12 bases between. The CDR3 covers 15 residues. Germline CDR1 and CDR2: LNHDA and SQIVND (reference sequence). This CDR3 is CASRPTETSYNEQFF. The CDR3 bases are TGTGCCAGTAGACCCACAGAGACCTCCTACAATGAGCAGTTCTTC.

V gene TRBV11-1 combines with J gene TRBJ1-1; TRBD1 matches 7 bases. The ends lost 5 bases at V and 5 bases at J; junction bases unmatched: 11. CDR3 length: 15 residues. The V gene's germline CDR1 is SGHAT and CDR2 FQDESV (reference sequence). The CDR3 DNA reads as TGTGCCAGCAGCCAGATGACAGGGCCTAAGACTGAAGCTTTCTTT. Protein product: CASSQMTGPKTEAFF.

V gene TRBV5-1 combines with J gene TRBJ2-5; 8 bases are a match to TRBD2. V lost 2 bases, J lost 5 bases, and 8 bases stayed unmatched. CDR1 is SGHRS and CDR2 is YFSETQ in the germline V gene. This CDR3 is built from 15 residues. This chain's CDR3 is CASSLAGDPWETQYF. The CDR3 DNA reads TGCGCCAGCAGCTTAGCGGGGGACCCTTGGGAGACCCAGTACTTC.

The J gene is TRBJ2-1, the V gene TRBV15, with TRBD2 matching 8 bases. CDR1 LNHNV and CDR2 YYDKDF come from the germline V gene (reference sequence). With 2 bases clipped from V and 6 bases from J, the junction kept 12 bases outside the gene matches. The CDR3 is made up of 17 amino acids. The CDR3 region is CATSRFSSGGTSNEQFF. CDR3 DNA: TGTGCCACCAGCAGATTTTCAAGCGGGGGAACGTCCAATGAGCAGTTCTTC.

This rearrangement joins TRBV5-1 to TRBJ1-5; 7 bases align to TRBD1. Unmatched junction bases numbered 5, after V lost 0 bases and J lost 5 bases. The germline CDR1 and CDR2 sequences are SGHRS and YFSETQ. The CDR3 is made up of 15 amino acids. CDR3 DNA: TGCGCCAGCAGCTTGGAGGGACAGATAGATCAGCCCCAGCATTTT. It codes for CASSLEGQIDQPQHF.

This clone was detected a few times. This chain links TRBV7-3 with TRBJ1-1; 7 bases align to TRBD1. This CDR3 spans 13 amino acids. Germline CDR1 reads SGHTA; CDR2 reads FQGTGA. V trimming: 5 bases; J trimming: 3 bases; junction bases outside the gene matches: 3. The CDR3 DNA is TGTGCCAGCAGCCGCGACAGGGACACTGAAGCTTTCTTT. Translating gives CASSRDRDTEAFF. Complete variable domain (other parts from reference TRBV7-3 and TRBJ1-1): GAGVSQTPSNKVTEKGKYVELRCDPISGHTALYWYRQSLGQGPEFLIYFQGTGAADDSGLPNDRFFAVRPEGSVSTLKIQRTERGDSAVYLCASSRDRDTEAFFGQGTRLTVV.

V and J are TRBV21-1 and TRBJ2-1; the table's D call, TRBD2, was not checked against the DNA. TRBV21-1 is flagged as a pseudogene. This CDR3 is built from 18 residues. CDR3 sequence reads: CASSKGGLERRESNEQFF. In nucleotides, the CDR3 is TGTGCCAGCAGCAAAGGGGGACTTGAGCGACGGGAGAGTAATGAGCAGTTCTTC.

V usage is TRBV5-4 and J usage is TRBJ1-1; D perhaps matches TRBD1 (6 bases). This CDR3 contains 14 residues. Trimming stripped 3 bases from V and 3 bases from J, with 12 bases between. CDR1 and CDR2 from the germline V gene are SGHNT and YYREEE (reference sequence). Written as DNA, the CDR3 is TGTGCCAGCAGCTCGGGAGGGGGGGACACTGAAGCTTTCTTT. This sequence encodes CASSSGGGDTEAFF.

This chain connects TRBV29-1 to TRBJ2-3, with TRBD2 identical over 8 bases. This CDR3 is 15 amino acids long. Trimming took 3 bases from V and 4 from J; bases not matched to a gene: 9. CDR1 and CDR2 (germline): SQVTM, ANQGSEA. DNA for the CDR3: TGCAGCGTTGATGGACTAGCAAACCTCCCAGATACGCAGTATTTT. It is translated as CSVDGLANLPDTQYF.

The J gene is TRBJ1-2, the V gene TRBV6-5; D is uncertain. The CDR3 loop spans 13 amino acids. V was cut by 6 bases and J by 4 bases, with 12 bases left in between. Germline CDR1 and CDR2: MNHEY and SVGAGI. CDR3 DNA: TGTGCCAGCAGCCTGGACTCGGGCTATGGCTACACCTTC. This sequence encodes CASSLDSGYGYTF.

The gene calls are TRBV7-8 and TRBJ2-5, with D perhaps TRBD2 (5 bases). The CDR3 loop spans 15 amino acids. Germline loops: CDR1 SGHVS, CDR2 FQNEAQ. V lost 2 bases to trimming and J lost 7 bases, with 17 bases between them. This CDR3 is CASSLFPSGEGTQYF. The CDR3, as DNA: TGTGCCAGCAGCTTATTCCCCAGCGGTGAAGGGACCCAGTACTTC.

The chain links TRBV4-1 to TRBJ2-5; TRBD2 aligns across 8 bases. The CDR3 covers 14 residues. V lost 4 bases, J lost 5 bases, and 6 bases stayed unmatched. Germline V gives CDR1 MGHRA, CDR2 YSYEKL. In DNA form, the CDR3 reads TGCGCCAGCAGCCCGAGACTAGCGAGGGAGACCCAGTACTTC. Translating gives CASSPRLARETQYF.

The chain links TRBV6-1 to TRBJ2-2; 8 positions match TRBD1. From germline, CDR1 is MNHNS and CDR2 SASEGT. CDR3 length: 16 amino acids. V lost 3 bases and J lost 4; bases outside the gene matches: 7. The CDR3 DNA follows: TGTGCCAGCAGTGACCTAGGCAGGGGGCGCACCGGGGAGCTGTTTTTT. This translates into CASSDLGRGRTGELFF.

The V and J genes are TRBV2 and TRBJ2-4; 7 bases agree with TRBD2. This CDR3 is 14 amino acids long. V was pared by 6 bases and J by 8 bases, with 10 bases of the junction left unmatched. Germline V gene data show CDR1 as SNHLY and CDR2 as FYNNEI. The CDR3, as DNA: TGTGCCAGCAGGGAGACCGGGAGGTGGGACATTCAGTACTTC. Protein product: CASRETGRWDIQYF. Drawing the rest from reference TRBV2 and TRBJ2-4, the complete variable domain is EPEVTQTPSHQVTQMGQEVILRCVPISNHLYFYWYRQILGQKVEFLVSFYNNEISEKSEIFDDQFSVERPDGSNFTLKIRSTKLEDSAMYFCASRETGRWDIQYFGAGTRLSVL.

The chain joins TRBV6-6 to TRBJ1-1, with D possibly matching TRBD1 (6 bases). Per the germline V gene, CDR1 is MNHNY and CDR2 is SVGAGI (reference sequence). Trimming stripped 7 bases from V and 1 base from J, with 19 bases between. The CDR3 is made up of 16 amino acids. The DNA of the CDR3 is TGTGCCAGCACTCCGCCAACAGGGTGGGGGAACACTGAAGCTTTCTTT. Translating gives CASTPPTGWGNTEAFF.

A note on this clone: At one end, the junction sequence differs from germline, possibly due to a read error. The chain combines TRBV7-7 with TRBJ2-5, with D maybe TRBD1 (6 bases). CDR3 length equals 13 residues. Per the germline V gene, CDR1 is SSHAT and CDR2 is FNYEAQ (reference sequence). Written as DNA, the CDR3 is TGTGCTAGCAGCCAGGGGTTTGGGGAGACCCAGTACTTC. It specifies CASSQGFGETQYF.

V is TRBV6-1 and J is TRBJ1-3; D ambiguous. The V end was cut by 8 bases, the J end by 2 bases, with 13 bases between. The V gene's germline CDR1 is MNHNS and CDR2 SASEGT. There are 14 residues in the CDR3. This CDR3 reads CASRPGRAGNTIYF. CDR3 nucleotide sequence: TGTGCCAGCCGTCCGGGAAGGGCTGGAAACACCATATATTTT.

CDR3 nucleotide sequence: TGTGCCAGCAGCCCCACGGGACAAGGCTACGGTGAGCAGTTCTTC. Protein product: CASSPTGQGYGEQFF. The rearrangement joins TRBV14 to TRBJ2-1; maybe TRBD1 (6 bases). This CDR3 is built from 15 residues. The V gene's germline CDR1 is SGHDN and CDR2 FVKESK. The V and J ends lost 4 bases and 9 bases respectively, with 19 bases between them.

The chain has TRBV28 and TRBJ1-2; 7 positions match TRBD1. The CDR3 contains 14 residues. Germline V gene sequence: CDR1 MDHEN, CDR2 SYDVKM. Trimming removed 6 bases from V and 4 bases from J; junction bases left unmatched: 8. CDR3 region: CASRGGQPFYGYTF. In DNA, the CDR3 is TGTGCCAGCAGGGGGGGACAGCCCTTCTATGGCTACACCTTC.